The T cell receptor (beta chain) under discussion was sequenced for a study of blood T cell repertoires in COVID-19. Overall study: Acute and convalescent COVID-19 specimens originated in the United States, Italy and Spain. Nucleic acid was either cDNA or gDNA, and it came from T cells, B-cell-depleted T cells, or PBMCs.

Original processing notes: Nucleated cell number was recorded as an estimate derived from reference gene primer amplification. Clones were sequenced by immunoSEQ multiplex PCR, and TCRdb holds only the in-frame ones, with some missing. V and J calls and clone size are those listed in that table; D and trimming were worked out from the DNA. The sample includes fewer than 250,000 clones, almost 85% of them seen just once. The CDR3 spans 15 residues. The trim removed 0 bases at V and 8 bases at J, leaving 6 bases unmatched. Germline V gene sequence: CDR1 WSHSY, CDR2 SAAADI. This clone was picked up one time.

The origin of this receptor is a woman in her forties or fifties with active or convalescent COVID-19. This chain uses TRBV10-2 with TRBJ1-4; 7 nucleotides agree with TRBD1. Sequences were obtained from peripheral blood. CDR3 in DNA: TGCGCCAGCAGTGAGTCGGCTGGGACAGACGAAAAACTGTTTTTT. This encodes CASSESAGTDEKLFF.